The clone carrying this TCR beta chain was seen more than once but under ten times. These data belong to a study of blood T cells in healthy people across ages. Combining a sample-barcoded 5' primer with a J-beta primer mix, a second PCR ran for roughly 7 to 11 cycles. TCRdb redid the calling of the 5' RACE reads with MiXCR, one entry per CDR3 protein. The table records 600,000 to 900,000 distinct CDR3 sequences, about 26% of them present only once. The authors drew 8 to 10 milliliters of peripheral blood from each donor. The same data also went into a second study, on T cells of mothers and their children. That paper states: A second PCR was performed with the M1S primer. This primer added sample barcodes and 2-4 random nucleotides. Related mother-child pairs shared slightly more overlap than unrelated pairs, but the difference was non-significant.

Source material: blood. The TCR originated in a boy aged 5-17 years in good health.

The CDR3 DNA reads as TGTGCCAGCAGCGTAGGCCAGATCTATGGCTACACCTTC. Its protein is CASSVGQIYGYTF. V and J are TRBV9 and TRBJ1-2; D is unclear. Germline CDR1 SGDLS, CDR2 YYNGEE. There are 13 residues in the CDR3. V lost 0 bases and J 4 bases, leaving 7 bases between the germline ends. Using reference TRBV9 and TRBJ1-2 for the parts outside the CDR3, the full variable domain is DSGVTQTPKHLITATGQRVTLRCSPRSGDLSVYWYQQSLDQGLQFLIQYYNGEERAKGNILERFSAQQFPDLHSELNLSSLELGDSALYFCASSVGQIYGYTFGSGTRLTVV.